Below, 2 T cell receptor beta chains from the same sample are listed, as sequenced in a study of blood T cell repertoires in COVID-19. Repertoires were generated with immunoSEQ multiplex PCR, while TCRdb's copy carries only in-frame clones and drops some. Seen here are fewer than 450,000 clones, more than 85% observed once, and the top ten hold 1%. Sequencing was carried out using PBMCs or T cells enriched from blood (not recorded which). The receptors were sampled from a woman under 40 who had recovered from COVID-19.

The chain carries TRBV5-1 and TRBJ2-1, with 10 bases identical to TRBD2. J gave up 5 bases and V 3 bases, and 5 bases lay outside the gene matches. Germline loops: CDR1 SGHRS, CDR2 YFSETQ. The CDR3 spans 15 residues. CDR3 nucleotide sequence: TGCGCCAGCAGCTCGGATGGACTAGCGGACAATGAGCAGTTCTTC. It codes for CASSSDGLADNEQFF.

This chain uses TRBV3-1 (or the pseudogene TRBV3-2) with TRBJ1-1; the D gene is possibly TRBD1 (5 bases). The germline CDR1 and CDR2 sequences are LGHDT and YNNKEL (reference sequence). The CDR3 consists of 13 residues. V lost 1 base, J lost 8 bases, and 11 bases lay in between. The CDR3, as DNA: TGTGCCAGCAGCCAAGCGACAGACTTCGAAGCTTTCTTT. It yields the protein CASSQATDFEAFF.